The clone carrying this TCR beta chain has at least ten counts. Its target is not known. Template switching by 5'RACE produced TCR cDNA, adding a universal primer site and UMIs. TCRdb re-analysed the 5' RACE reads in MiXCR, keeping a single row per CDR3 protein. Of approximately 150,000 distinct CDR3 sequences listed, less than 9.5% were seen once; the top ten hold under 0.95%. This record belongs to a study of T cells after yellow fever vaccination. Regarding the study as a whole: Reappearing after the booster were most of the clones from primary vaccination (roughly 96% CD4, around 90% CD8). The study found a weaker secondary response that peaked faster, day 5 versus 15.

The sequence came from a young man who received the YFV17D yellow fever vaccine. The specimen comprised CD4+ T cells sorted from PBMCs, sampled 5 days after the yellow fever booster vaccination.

CDR3: CASSWTSGSSDTQYF. In nucleotides, the CDR3 is TGTGCCAGCAGCTGGACTAGCGGGAGCTCAGATACGCAGTATTTT. This chain uses TRBV7-2 with TRBJ2-3; TRBD2 matches 13 bases. The V segment lost 4 bases and the J segment 4 bases; nucleotides outside the gene matches: 2. In germline, CDR1 is SGHTA, CDR2 FQGNSA. The CDR3 sequence is 15 residues long.